These T cell receptor beta chains were read from a single sample in a study of blood T cell repertoires in COVID-19. Produced via immunoSEQ multiplex PCR; TCRdb's table is partial and in-frame only. Among tens of thousands of clones, 90% were seen once, and the ten largest hold approximately 6.2%. The sample taken for sequencing was peripheral blood. The receptors derive from a man between 40 and 49 years old with acute or convalescent COVID-19. Both conserved end residues are part of each CDR3. A D gene is named only where the DNA matches it firmly. Some rows mark clone size as missing; the rest say once, few, many or name a class of expanded clone.

j_call clone_size v_call d_call cdr3_aa cdr3_nt
TRBJ2-7 . TRBV7-9 . CASSQTSAEQYF TGTGCCAGCAGCCAAACTAGTGCCGAGCAGTACTTC
TRBJ2-6 . TRBV2 TRBD1 CASSAGPGQAISGANVLTF TGTGCCAGCAGCGCAGGTCCCGGACAGGCCATCTCTGGGGCCAACGTCCTGACTTTC
TRBJ2-7 . TRBV29-1 TRBD2 CSARGQRGAEQYF TGCAGCGCCCGAGGCCAGCGGGGAGCAGAGCAGTACTTC
TRBJ2-7 . TRBV5-1 . CASSLGGLFGEQYF TGCGCCAGCAGCTTGGGCGGACTTTTCGGCGAGCAGTACTTC
TRBJ2-1 . TRBV19 TRBD2 CASSPGRVSNEQFF TGTGCCAGTAGCCCCGGGAGGGTGAGTAATGAGCAGTTCTTC
TRBJ1-2 . TRBV29-1 . CSVWQGSSYGYTF TGCAGCGTTTGGCAGGGTTCTAGCTATGGCTACACCTTC
TRBJ1-2 . TRBV12-3/TRBV12-4 . CASRARDYGYTF TGTGCCAGCAGAGCTCGAGACTATGGCTACACCTTC
TRBJ1-1 . TRBV6-5 . CASRDQGNTEAFF TGTGCCAGCAGAGACCAGGGGAACACTGAAGCTTTCTTT
TRBJ1-5 once TRBV23-1 . CASSPYRPKGSNQPQHF TGCGCCAGCAGTCCTTATCGACCGAAGGGGAGCAATCAGCCCCAGCATTTT
TRBJ1-5 . TRBV7-9 . CASSLDGAGNQPQHF TGTGCCAGCAGCTTAGATGGGGCTGGCAATCAGCCCCAGCATTTT
TRBJ1-6 . TRBV7-2 TRBD1 CASSFALGQGKLGSPLHF TGTGCCAGCAGCTTCGCCTTGGGACAGGGAAAGTTGGGTTCACCCCTCCACTTT
TRBJ2-7 . TRBV4-1 TRBD2 CASSPRTSGEGEQYF TGCGCCAGCAGCCCCAGGACTAGCGGAGAGGGGGAGCAGTACTTC
TRBJ1-6 few TRBV7-2 . CASSLVGSYNSPLHF TGTGCCAGCAGCTTAGTCGGGAGTTATAATTCACCCCTCCACTTT
TRBJ1-1 few TRBV16 . CASSPVGGAFF TGTGCCAGCAGCCCAGTTGGGGGGGCTTTCTTT
TRBJ2-7 . TRBV9 . CASSPNLISTYEQYF TGTGCCAGCAGCCCCAACCTAATCTCTACCTACGAGCAGTACTTC